A selection of T cell receptor beta chains follows, all from one sample in a study of cytomegalovirus exposure and HLA in healthy donors. Using immunoSEQ multiplex PCR, the repertoire was profiled, and TCRdb retains in-frame clones only, with some absent. Among 90,000 to 130,000 clones listed, over 85% were seen once. Material for sequencing was PBMCs. These receptors all stem from a young woman in good health and CMV-seronegative. CDR3s include the opening cysteine and the closing phenylalanine or tryptophan. Fields, in order: CDR3 DNA, CDR3 protein, V gene, D gene, clone size, J gene. A D gene is named only where the DNA matches it firmly. Clone size is stated in some rows and not others, as once, few, many or a class when expanded.

CDR3nt: TGTGCCAGCAGGGGGACAGGGGACAACACCGGGGAGCTGTTTTTT
CDR3aa: CASRGTGDNTGELFF
v_gene: TRBV28
d_gene: TRBD1
abundance: NA
j_gene: TRBJ2-2

CDR3nt: TGTGCCAGCAGCTTAGTGTACGTAGGGGCGGATACGCAGTATTTT
CDR3aa: CASSLVYVGADTQYF
v_gene: TRBV11-2
d_gene: NA
abundance: NA
j_gene: TRBJ2-3

CDR3nt: TGTGCCAGCAGTCGGACTAGGGGTCCCGGGGAGCTGTTTTTT
CDR3aa: CASSRTRGPGELFF
v_gene: TRBV28
d_gene: TRBD2
abundance: NA
j_gene: TRBJ2-2

CDR3nt: TGTGCCATCAGTGAGTCGGGGGGGGTCCAAAGGACTGAAGCTTTCTTT
CDR3aa: CAISESGGVQRTEAFF
v_gene: TRBV10-3
d_gene: NA
abundance: NA
j_gene: TRBJ1-1

CDR3nt: TGCGCCAGCAGCCAGCCCCTCTTAGAGACTAGCGGGAGGGAAGGGGAAGCCGGGGAGCTGTTTTTT
CDR3aa: CASSQPLLETSGREGEAGELFF
v_gene: TRBV4-3
d_gene: TRBD2
abundance: NA
j_gene: TRBJ2-2

CDR3nt: TGTGCCAGCCTGGGACAGCTCCTCCATAACTATGGCTACACCTTC
CDR3aa: CASLGQLLHNYGYTF
v_gene: TRBV2
d_gene: TRBD1
abundance: NA
j_gene: TRBJ1-2

CDR3nt: TGTGCCATCAGTGAGATTGGACTGATGGGGGGTCGGAATTCACCCCTCCACTTT
CDR3aa: CAISEIGLMGGRNSPLHF
v_gene: TRBV10-3
d_gene: NA
abundance: NA
j_gene: TRBJ1-6

CDR3nt: TGTGCCAGCAGTAGCGGGTTCCCAGGAGAGCAGTACTTC
CDR3aa: CASSSGFPGEQYF
v_gene: TRBV28
d_gene: NA
abundance: NA
j_gene: TRBJ2-7

CDR3nt: TGTGCCAGCAGCTTAACGGGTAGAGGTCGACTAGCGGTTAACAATGAGCAGTTCTTC
CDR3aa: CASSLTGRGRLAVNNEQFF
v_gene: TRBV11-3
d_gene: TRBD2
abundance: NA
j_gene: TRBJ2-1

CDR3nt: TGTGCCAGCACTGGACAGGGGGGTGCAGATACGCAGTATTTT
CDR3aa: CASTGQGGADTQYF
v_gene: TRBV28
d_gene: TRBD1
abundance: NA
j_gene: TRBJ2-3

CDR3nt: TGTGCCAGCAGGCCGACAGGGGGCCACGAGCAGTACTTC
CDR3aa: CASRPTGGHEQYF
v_gene: TRBV27
d_gene: TRBD1
abundance: NA
j_gene: TRBJ2-7

CDR3nt: TGTGCCACCAGCAGAGGGCAGGAGGCCCCCAATGAGCAGTTCTTC
CDR3aa: CATSRGQEAPNEQFF
v_gene: TRBV15
d_gene: NA
abundance: NA
j_gene: TRBJ2-1

CDR3nt: TGTGCCAGCAGCCAAGGGGTAGGGGGAGAAAGGGAGCAGTACTTC
CDR3aa: CASSQGVGGEREQYF
v_gene: TRBV4-2
d_gene: NA
abundance: NA
j_gene: TRBJ2-7

CDR3nt: TGCGCCAGCAGCTTGGATCCGAGACAGGGAATTTGGTTCTTC
CDR3aa: CASSLDPRQGIWFF
v_gene: TRBV5-1
d_gene: TRBD1
abundance: NA
j_gene: TRBJ2-1

CDR3nt: TGTGCCAGCAGCGCTTATCGGGACAGGGGGGATGCTGAGCAGTTCTTC
CDR3aa: CASSAYRDRGDAEQFF
v_gene: TRBV9
d_gene: TRBD1
abundance: NA
j_gene: TRBJ2-1

CDR3nt: TGTGCCAGCAGCTCCCCGGGGGGGAGCCGAAGCAATGAGCAGTTCTTC
CDR3aa: CASSSPGGSRSNEQFF
v_gene: TRBV7-6
d_gene: TRBD2
abundance: NA
j_gene: TRBJ2-1

CDR3nt: TGTGCCAGCAGTCTGGACAGGGTGTACCAAGAGACCCAGTACTTC
CDR3aa: CASSLDRVYQETQYF
v_gene: TRBV6-1
d_gene: TRBD1
abundance: NA
j_gene: TRBJ2-5

CDR3nt: TGTGCCAGCAGTTACGCGGGTTTGGCCAAAAACATTCAGTACTTC
CDR3aa: CASSYAGLAKNIQYF
v_gene: TRBV6-6
d_gene: NA
abundance: once
j_gene: TRBJ2-4

CDR3nt: TGCGCCAGCAGCCCAGCGCCCGTAGCGGGAGGGCCTGCGAGCACAGATACGCAGTATTTT
CDR3aa: CASSPAPVAGGPASTDTQYF
v_gene: TRBV4-3
d_gene: TRBD2
abundance: NA
j_gene: TRBJ2-3

CDR3nt: TGTGCCAGCTCACCAGTCAGACAGGAGCAGTTCTTC
CDR3aa: CASSPVRQEQFF
v_gene: TRBV18
d_gene: NA
abundance: NA
j_gene: TRBJ2-1

CDR3nt: TGTGCCAGCAGTACAGAACGGACAGGGAGGGAAAGCAATGAGCAGTTCTTC
CDR3aa: CASSTERTGRESNEQFF
v_gene: TRBV27
d_gene: NA
abundance: NA
j_gene: TRBJ2-1

CDR3nt: TGTGCCAGCAACCGGCCGGGTCCGAAGTACGAGCAGTACTTC
CDR3aa: CASNRPGPKYEQYF
v_gene: TRBV28
d_gene: NA
abundance: NA
j_gene: TRBJ2-7

CDR3nt: TGTGCCAGCAGTGAAGTTCGCGGTGGCGAGCAGTACTTC
CDR3aa: CASSEVRGGEQYF
v_gene: TRBV6-1
d_gene: NA
abundance: NA
j_gene: TRBJ2-7